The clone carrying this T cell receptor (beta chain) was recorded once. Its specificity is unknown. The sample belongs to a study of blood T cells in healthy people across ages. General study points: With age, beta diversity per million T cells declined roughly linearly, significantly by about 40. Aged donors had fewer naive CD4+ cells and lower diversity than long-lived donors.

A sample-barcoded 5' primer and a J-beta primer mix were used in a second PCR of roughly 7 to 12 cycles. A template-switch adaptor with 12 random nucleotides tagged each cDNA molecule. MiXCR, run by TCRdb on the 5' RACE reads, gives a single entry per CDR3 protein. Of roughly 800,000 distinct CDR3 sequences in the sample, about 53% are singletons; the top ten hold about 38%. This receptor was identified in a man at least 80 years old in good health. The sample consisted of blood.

CDR3 bases: TGTGCCAGCAGTGAATATCGGACAGGGGGCGCAGCCGGGGAGCTGTTTTTT. It specifies CASSEYRTGGAAGELFF. V gene TRBV25-1 combines with J gene TRBJ2-2, with 11 bases lining up with TRBD1. Germline CDR1 reads MGHDK; CDR2 reads SYGVNS. The V and J ends lost 0 bases and 6 bases, in that order; junction bases with no gene match: 6. The CDR3 length is 17 residues.